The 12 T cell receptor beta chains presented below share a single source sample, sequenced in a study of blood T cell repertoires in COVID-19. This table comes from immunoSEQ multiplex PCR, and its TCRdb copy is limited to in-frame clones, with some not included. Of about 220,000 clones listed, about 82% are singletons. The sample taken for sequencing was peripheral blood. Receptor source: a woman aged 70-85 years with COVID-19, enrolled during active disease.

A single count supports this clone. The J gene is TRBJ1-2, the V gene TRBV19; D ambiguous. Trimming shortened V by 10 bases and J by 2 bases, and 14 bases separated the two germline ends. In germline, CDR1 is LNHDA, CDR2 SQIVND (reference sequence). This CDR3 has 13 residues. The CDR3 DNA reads TGTGCCACCGGAGGTATAGGCAACTATGGCTACACCTTC. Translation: CATGGIGNYGYTF.

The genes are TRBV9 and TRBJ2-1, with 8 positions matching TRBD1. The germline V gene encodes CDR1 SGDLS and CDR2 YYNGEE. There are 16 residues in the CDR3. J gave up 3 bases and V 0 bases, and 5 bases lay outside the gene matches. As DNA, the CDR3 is TGTGCCAGCAGCGTAGCGACAGGGGCCAGCTACAATGAGCAGTTCTTC. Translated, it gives CASSVATGASYNEQFF.

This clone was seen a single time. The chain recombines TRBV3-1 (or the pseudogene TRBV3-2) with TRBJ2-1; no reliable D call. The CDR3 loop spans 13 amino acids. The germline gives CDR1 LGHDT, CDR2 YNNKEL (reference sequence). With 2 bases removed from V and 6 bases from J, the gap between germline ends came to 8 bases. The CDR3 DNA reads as TGTGCCAGCAGCCAATATGCGCGCAATGAGCAGTTCTTC. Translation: CASSQYARNEQFF.

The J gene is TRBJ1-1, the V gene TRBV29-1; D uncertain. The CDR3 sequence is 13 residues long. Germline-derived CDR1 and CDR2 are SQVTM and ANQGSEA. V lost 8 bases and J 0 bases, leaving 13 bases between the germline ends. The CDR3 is CSHRSEMNTEAFF. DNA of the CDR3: TGCAGCCACCGAAGCGAGATGAACACTGAAGCTTTCTTT.

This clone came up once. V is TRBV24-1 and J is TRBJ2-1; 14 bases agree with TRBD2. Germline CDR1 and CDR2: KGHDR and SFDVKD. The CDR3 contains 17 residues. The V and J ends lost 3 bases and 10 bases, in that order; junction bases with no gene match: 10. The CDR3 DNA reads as TGTGCCACCAGTGATGCCTCGGGACTAGCGGGAGCTGGAGAGCAGTTCTTC. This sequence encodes CATSDASGLAGAGEQFF.

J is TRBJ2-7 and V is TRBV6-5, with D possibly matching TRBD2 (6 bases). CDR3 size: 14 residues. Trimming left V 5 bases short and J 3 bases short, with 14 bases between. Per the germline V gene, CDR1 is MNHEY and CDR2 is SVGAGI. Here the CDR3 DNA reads TGTGCCAGCAGTCGGGGGAGCCCCAACTACGAGCAGTACTTC. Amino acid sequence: CASSRGSPNYEQYF.

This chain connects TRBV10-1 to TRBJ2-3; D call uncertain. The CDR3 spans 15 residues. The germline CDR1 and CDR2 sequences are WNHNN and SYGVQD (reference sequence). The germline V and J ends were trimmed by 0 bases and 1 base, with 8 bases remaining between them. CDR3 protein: CASSESWPRTDTQYF. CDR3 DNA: TGCGCCAGCAGTGAGTCGTGGCCCCGCACAGATACGCAGTATTTT.

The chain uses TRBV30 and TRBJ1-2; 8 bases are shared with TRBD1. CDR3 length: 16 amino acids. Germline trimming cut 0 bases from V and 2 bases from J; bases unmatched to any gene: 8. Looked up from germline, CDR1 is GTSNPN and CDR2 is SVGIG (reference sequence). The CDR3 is CAWSVPGRGRNYGYTF. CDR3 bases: TGTGCCTGGAGTGTACCGGGCAGGGGGCGAAACTATGGCTACACCTTC.

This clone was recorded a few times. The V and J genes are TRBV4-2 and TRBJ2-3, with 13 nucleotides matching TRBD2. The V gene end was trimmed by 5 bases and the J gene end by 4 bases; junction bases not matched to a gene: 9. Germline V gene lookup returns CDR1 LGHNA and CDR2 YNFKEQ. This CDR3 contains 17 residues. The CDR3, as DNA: TGTGCCAGCAGCACCCAACTAGCGGGGGGGCCGTCAGATACGCAGTATTTT. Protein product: CASSTQLAGGPSDTQYF.

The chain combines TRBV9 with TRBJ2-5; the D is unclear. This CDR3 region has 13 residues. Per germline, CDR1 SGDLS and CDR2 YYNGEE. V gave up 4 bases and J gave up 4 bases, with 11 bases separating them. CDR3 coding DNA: TGTGCCAGCAGCTCGCGGCCCGTAGAGACCCAGTACTTC. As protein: CASSSRPVETQYF. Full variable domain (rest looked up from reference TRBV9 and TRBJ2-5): DSGVTQTPKHLITATGQRVTLRCSPRSGDLSVYWYQQSLDQGLQFLIQYYNGEERAKGNILERFSAQQFPDLHSELNLSSLELGDSALYFCASSSRPVETQYFGPGTRLLVL.

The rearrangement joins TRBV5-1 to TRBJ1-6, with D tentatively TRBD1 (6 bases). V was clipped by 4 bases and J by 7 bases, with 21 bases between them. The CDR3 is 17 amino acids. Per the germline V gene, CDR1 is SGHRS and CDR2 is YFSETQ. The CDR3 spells CASSLTNRDPSNSPLHF. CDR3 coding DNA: TGCGCCAGCAGCCTAACTAACAGGGATCCCTCCAATTCACCCCTCCACTTT.

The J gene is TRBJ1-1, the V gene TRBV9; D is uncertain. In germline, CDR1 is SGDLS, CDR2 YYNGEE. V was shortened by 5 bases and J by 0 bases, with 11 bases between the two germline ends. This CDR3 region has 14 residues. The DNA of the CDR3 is TGTGCCAGCAGTAGAGAGGGTATGAACACTGAAGCTTTCTTT. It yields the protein CASSREGMNTEAFF.